Sequencing of this T cell receptor beta chain was carried out in a study of cytomegalovirus exposure and HLA in healthy donors. Overall study: The 120 or so validation repertoires were reported in a later analysis to have been generated on the same platform as the approximately 700 first-cohort repertoires. The study, taken as a whole, reports: The study flagged some 180 TCR beta chains as cytomegalovirus-associated. Rare TCR sequences dominated, though some public TCRs recurred in many donors.

The germline gives CDR1 LGHNT, CDR2 FRNRAP. The CDR3 extends over 18 amino acids. V gave up 0 bases and J gave up 4 bases, with 19 bases separating them. To note about this clone: Its antigen remains unknown.

Profiling relied on immunoSEQ multiplex PCR, and the TCRdb table lists in-frame clones only, not all of them. This sample carries approximately 160,000 clones, 75% to 95% of them seen once, and the ten largest clones take approximately 2.9%. This receptor was identified in a young woman in good health and CMV-seropositive. The gene calls are TRBV12-5 and TRBJ1-5; D ambiguous. The sequencing input was PBMCs. CDR3 bases: TGTGCTAGTGGTTTGGTACGCGGGCGGCAGCCTACAAATCAGCCCCAGCATTTT. It yields the protein CASGLVRGRQPTNQPQHF.